A selection of T cell receptor beta chains follows, all from one sample in a study of T cell responses to AZD1222 COVID-19 vaccine. Data came from immunoSEQ multiplex PCR; TCRdb stores just in-frame clones and leaves some out. Found here are over 100,000 clones, around 86% of them singletons; the top ten hold 6.3%. The sample was peripheral blood, taken on day 0 of AZD1222 vaccination. The source of these receptors is an adult in good health. Both conserved end residues are part of each CDR3. Fields, in order: V gene, J gene, clone size, D gene, CDR3 protein, CDR3 DNA. The D gene is left open where the match is weak. Clone size is given for some rows only: seen once, a few or many times, or a class if the clone is expanded.

V gene: TRBV11-2
J gene: TRBJ1-2
clone size: .
D gene: .
CDR3 protein: CASSLDQGTRAGYTF
CDR3 DNA: TGTGCCAGCAGCTTAGATCAAGGCACACGGGCTGGCTACACCTTC

V gene: TRBV6-5
J gene: TRBJ2-2
clone size: .
D gene: .
CDR3 protein: CASSYLPGELFF
CDR3 DNA: TGTGCCAGCAGTTACCTTCCCGGGGAGCTGTTTTTT

V gene: TRBV2
J gene: TRBJ1-5
clone size: few
D gene: .
CDR3 protein: CASSTGTSFWYSNQPQHF
CDR3 DNA: TGTGCCAGCAGCACAGGTACCTCCTTCTGGTATAGCAATCAGCCCCAGCATTTT

V gene: TRBV7-9
J gene: TRBJ1-1
clone size: .
D gene: .
CDR3 protein: CASSLAQGGTEAFF
CDR3 DNA: TGTGCCAGCAGCTTAGCCCAGGGTGGGACTGAAGCTTTCTTT

V gene: TRBV7-6
J gene: TRBJ1-3
clone size: .
D gene: .
CDR3 protein: CASSLAGRASGNTIYF
CDR3 DNA: TGTGCCAGCAGCTTAGCGGGAAGGGCCTCTGGAAACACCATATATTTT

V gene: TRBV6-5
J gene: TRBJ1-2
clone size: .
D gene: TRBD1
CDR3 protein: CASTYRGDYGYTF
CDR3 DNA: TGTGCCAGCACCTACAGGGGCGACTATGGCTACACCTTC

V gene: TRBV6-5
J gene: TRBJ2-6
clone size: few
D gene: TRBD1
CDR3 protein: CASSYAQGAGANVLTF
CDR3 DNA: TGTGCCAGCAGTTACGCACAGGGGGCTGGGGCCAACGTCCTGACTTTC

V gene: TRBV2
J gene: TRBJ2-1
clone size: .
D gene: TRBD2
CDR3 protein: CASSEYGTSGEDEQFF
CDR3 DNA: TGTGCCAGCAGTGAATACGGGACTAGCGGGGAGGATGAGCAGTTCTTC

V gene: TRBV4-1
J gene: TRBJ1-3
clone size: .
D gene: .
CDR3 protein: CASSQDPSRNTIYF
CDR3 DNA: TGCGCCAGCAGCCAAGACCCCTCCAGAAACACCATATATTTT

V gene: TRBV29-1
J gene: TRBJ1-2
clone size: .
D gene: .
CDR3 protein: CSVEGNYGYTF
CDR3 DNA: TGCAGCGTTGAGGGTAACTATGGCTACACCTTC

V gene: TRBV19
J gene: TRBJ1-2
clone size: .
D gene: TRBD1
CDR3 protein: CASSPRDRAYGYTF
CDR3 DNA: TGTGCCAGTAGTCCCCGGGACAGGGCCTATGGCTACACCTTC

V gene: TRBV29-1
J gene: TRBJ2-7
clone size: .
D gene: TRBD1
CDR3 protein: CSVSDGQGDYEQYF
CDR3 DNA: TGCAGCGTTTCGGACGGACAGGGGGACTACGAGCAGTACTTC

V gene: TRBV27
J gene: TRBJ1-5
clone size: .
D gene: .
CDR3 protein: CASSFSGSSQPQHF
CDR3 DNA: TGTGCCAGCAGTTTCTCTGGGTCGAGTCAGCCCCAGCATTTT

V gene: TRBV27
J gene: TRBJ1-2
clone size: .
D gene: .
CDR3 protein: CASSLEGPFNGYTF
CDR3 DNA: TGTGCCAGCAGTTTGGAGGGTCCTTTTAATGGCTACACCTTC

V gene: TRBV29-1
J gene: TRBJ2-6
clone size: .
D gene: TRBD1
CDR3 protein: CSVGQGGFGANVLTF
CDR3 DNA: TGCAGCGTTGGACAGGGTGGGTTCGGGGCCAACGTCCTGACTTTC

V gene: TRBV30
J gene: TRBJ1-1
clone size: .
D gene: TRBD1
CDR3 protein: CAWSVGRGRGDTEAFF
CDR3 DNA: TGTGCCTGGAGTGTGGGGCGGGGCAGGGGGGACACTGAAGCTTTCTTT

V gene: TRBV5-1
J gene: TRBJ2-3
clone size: .
D gene: .
CDR3 protein: CASSSFGRSTDTQYF
CDR3 DNA: TGCGCCAGCAGCAGCTTTGGGAGAAGCACAGATACGCAGTATTTT

V gene: TRBV4-1
J gene: TRBJ1-2
clone size: once
D gene: .
CDR3 protein: CASSQEVIAGINYGYTF
CDR3 DNA: TGCGCCAGCAGCCAAGAGGTGATAGCCGGGATCAACTATGGCTACACCTTC

V gene: TRBV6-5
J gene: TRBJ2-3
clone size: .
D gene: .
CDR3 protein: CASRGRDQDTQYF
CDR3 DNA: TGTGCCAGCAGGGGACGGGACCAGGATACGCAGTATTTT

V gene: TRBV3-1/TRBV3-2
J gene: TRBJ2-1
clone size: .
D gene: TRBD2
CDR3 protein: CASQLEPTSASSYNEQFF
CDR3 DNA: TGTGCCAGCCAGTTGGAACCGACTAGCGCCAGCTCCTACAATGAGCAGTTCTTC

V gene: TRBV6-5
J gene: TRBJ2-7
clone size: .
D gene: TRBD2
CDR3 protein: CASSSGGYEQYF
CDR3 DNA: TGTGCCAGCAGTAGCGGGGGTTACGAGCAGTACTTC

V gene: TRBV9
J gene: TRBJ2-3
clone size: .
D gene: .
CDR3 protein: CASSVAGGGLTDTQYF
CDR3 DNA: TGTGCCAGCAGCGTAGCTGGTGGGGGGCTCACAGATACGCAGTATTTT

V gene: TRBV7-9
J gene: TRBJ1-2
clone size: .
D gene: TRBD1
CDR3 protein: CASSSEDRVDWGRNGYTF
CDR3 DNA: TGTGCCAGCAGCTCGGAGGACAGGGTTGATTGGGGGCGGAATGGCTACACCTTC

V gene: TRBV27
J gene: TRBJ2-7
clone size: .
D gene: TRBD1
CDR3 protein: CASSFGQGGGEQYF
CDR3 DNA: TGTGCCAGCAGTTTCGGACAGGGAGGCGGCGAGCAGTACTTC

V gene: TRBV5-1
J gene: TRBJ1-6
clone size: once
D gene: .
CDR3 protein: CASSLAADSSYNSPLHF
CDR3 DNA: TGCGCCAGCAGCTTGGCCGCCGACAGCTCCTATAATTCACCCCTCCACTTT

V gene: TRBV29-1
J gene: TRBJ1-1
clone size: .
D gene: .
CDR3 protein: CSVEVRNTEAFF
CDR3 DNA: TGCAGCGTTGAAGTCCGGAACACTGAAGCTTTCTTT

V gene: TRBV11-2
J gene: TRBJ1-5
clone size: .
D gene: TRBD1
CDR3 protein: CASSPTQGLQPQHF
CDR3 DNA: TGTGCCAGCAGCCCAACACAGGGGCTTCAGCCCCAGCATTTT